Below are 14 T cell receptor beta chains sequenced from a single sample in a study of blood T cell repertoires in COVID-19. Measured with immunoSEQ multiplex PCR; TCRdb has only the in-frame clones, and not every one. The profile shows around 98,000 clones, 75% to 85% of them singletons. Material: peripheral blood. Source of these receptors: a man aged 65-85 years with acute or convalescent COVID-19.

This clone was seen only once. The genes are TRBV4-3 and TRBJ1-5; TRBD1 matches at 7 bases. The CDR3 contains 15 residues. Trimming at V came to 0 bases and at J to 5 bases, leaving 4 bases not matched to a gene. CDR1 and CDR2 (germline): LGHNA, YSLEER. CDR3 DNA sequence: TGCGCCAGCAGCCAAGAAAACAGGGGATATCAGCCCCAGCATTTT. Translated, it gives CASSQENRGYQPQHF.

CDR3 loop: CASSQRQGDQPQHF. For the CDR3, the DNA is TGTGCCAGCAGCCAACGACAGGGCGATCAGCCCCAGCATTTT. This rearrangement joins TRBV4-2 to TRBJ1-5; the match to TRBD1 covers 7 bases. After removal of 2 bases from V and 5 bases from J, the junction contained 3 bases not matched to a gene. CDR1 LGHNA and CDR2 YNFKEQ come from the germline V gene. CDR3 length equals 14 residues.

The V call is TRBV30, the J call TRBJ2-7; 9 bases are a match to TRBD1. The V and J ends lost 3 bases and 3 bases, in that order; junction bases with no gene match: 12. This CDR3 comprises 16 residues. Germline loops: CDR1 GTSNPN, CDR2 SVGIG (reference sequence). The CDR3 loop is CAWRPGTGRKFYEQYF. As DNA, the CDR3 is TGTGCCTGGAGGCCCGGGACAGGGAGAAAATTCTACGAGCAGTACTTC. The entire variable domain, with the rest obtained from reference TRBV30 and TRBJ2-7, is as follows: SQTIHQWPATLVQPVGSPLSLECTVEGTSNPNLYWYRQAAGRGLQLLFYSVGIGQISSEVPQNLSASRPQDRQFILSSKKLLLSDSGFYLCAWRPGTGRKFYEQYFGPGTRLTVT.

This clone was detected once. This chain uses TRBV4-3 with TRBJ2-7, with D maybe TRBD1 (5 bases). The CDR3 extends over 13 amino acids. V gave up 0 bases and J gave up 6 bases, with 9 bases separating them. Per germline, CDR1 LGHNA and CDR2 YSLEER. This CDR3 reads CASSQEWGGEQYF. DNA of the CDR3: TGCGCCAGCAGCCAAGAATGGGGCGGCGAGCAGTACTTC.

The chain employs TRBV2 and TRBJ2-7; TRBD2 agrees at 12 bases. The V gene end was trimmed by 4 bases and the J gene end by 3 bases; junction bases not matched to a gene: 1. CDR1 and CDR2 from the germline V gene are SNHLY and FYNNEI. There are 14 residues in the CDR3. CDR3 loop: CASSVLAGGYEQYF. The CDR3 DNA reads TGTGCCAGCAGTGTACTAGCGGGAGGCTACGAGCAGTACTTC.

The chain recombines TRBV5-4 with TRBJ2-5; 7 bases are shared with TRBD1. This CDR3 is built from 16 residues. V lost 2 bases and J lost 1; bases outside the gene matches: 8. CDR1 SGHNT and CDR2 YYREEE come from the germline V gene (reference sequence). CDR3 region: CASSLIPWDSQETQYF. In DNA form, the CDR3 reads TGTGCCAGCAGCTTAATCCCCTGGGACAGCCAAGAGACCCAGTACTTC.

The V call is TRBV9, the J call TRBJ2-7; weak D call: TRBD2 (7 bases). The V gene lost 1 base and the J gene lost 5 bases, with 13 bases spanning the gap. Germline lookup yields CDR1 SGDLS and CDR2 YYNGEE. The CDR3 runs to 14 residues. For the CDR3, the DNA is TGTGCCAGCAGCGTATCTCGCGGGGGCCACGAGCAGTACTTC. Translating it yields CASSVSRGGHEQYF. Full variable domain (missing parts from reference TRBV9 and TRBJ2-7): DSGVTQTPKHLITATGQRVTLRCSPRSGDLSVYWYQQSLDQGLQFLIQYYNGEERAKGNILERFSAQQFPDLHSELNLSSLELGDSALYFCASSVSRGGHEQYFGPGTRLTVT.

V gene TRBV30 combines with J gene TRBJ2-1, with 13 bases that match TRBD2. The CDR3 has 17 amino acids. Germline V gives CDR1 GTSNPN, CDR2 SVGIG (reference sequence). The trim removed 3 bases at V and 7 bases at J, leaving 12 bases unmatched. The CDR3 here is CAWSIPTSGRAENEQFF. CDR3 nucleotide sequence: TGTGCCTGGAGCATACCTACTAGCGGGAGGGCCGAAAATGAGCAGTTCTTC.

This clone was seen a few times. The chain recombines TRBV19 with TRBJ2-7; TRBD2 matches at 10 bases. The CDR3 spans 14 residues. Losses at the gene ends were 6 bases for V and 3 bases for J; bases not matched to a gene: 5. Germline CDR1 LNHDA, CDR2 SQIVND (reference sequence). The CDR3 sequence is CASRETSGYYEQYF. Here the CDR3 DNA reads TGTGCCAGTAGAGAGACTAGCGGGTACTACGAGCAGTACTTC.

The chain recombines TRBV6-5 with TRBJ1-2; D may be TRBD1 (6 bases). The V and J ends lost 0 bases and 4 bases respectively, with 9 bases between them. This CDR3 comprises 14 residues. The germline V gene has CDR1 MNHEY and CDR2 SVGAGI. This CDR3 is CASSYSARGYGYTF. The CDR3 DNA reads TGTGCCAGCAGTTACTCAGCCAGGGGCTATGGCTACACCTTC.

As DNA, the CDR3 is TGTGCCAGCAGTTCTCCCTCCAGCGGGAGGGCCAATGAGCAGTTCTTC. It codes for CASSSPSSGRANEQFF. The chain recombines TRBV27 with TRBJ2-1; 10 bases agree with TRBD2. CDR1 is MNHEY and CDR2 is SMNVEV in the germline V gene (reference sequence). This CDR3 comprises 16 residues. Trimming took 4 bases from V and 6 from J; bases not matched to a gene: 9.

The rearrangement joins TRBV28 to TRBJ1-2; D might be TRBD1 (6 bases). Germline V CDR1 and CDR2: MDHEN, SYDVKM. The V end was cut by 4 bases, the J end by 7 bases, with 16 bases between. The CDR3 is 14 residues long. The CDR3 sequence: CASSSPAGAGGYTF. In DNA, the CDR3 is TGTGCCAGCAGTTCCCCCGCGGGGGCGGGTGGCTACACCTTC.

The table lists this clone with a few counts. This sequence joins TRBV2 and TRBJ2-7; TRBD2 aligns across 7 bases. CDR1 is SNHLY and CDR2 is FYNNEI in the germline V gene. J lost 0 bases, V lost 8 bases, and 7 bases had no gene match. This CDR3 spans 14 amino acids. CDR3: CASRYGGSSYEQYF. For the CDR3, the DNA is TGTGCCAGCCGATATGGCGGGAGCTCCTACGAGCAGTACTTC.

The chain couples TRBV5-1 to TRBJ2-1, with TRBD1 as a possible D gene (6 bases). The CDR3 has 16 residues. Trimming pared 7 bases from V and 0 bases from J, leaving 17 bases between. Germline-derived CDR1 and CDR2 are SGHRS and YFSETQ. The CDR3 loop reads CASFPQGTSSYNEQFF. For the CDR3, the DNA is TGCGCCAGCTTCCCCCAGGGGACGAGCTCCTACAATGAGCAGTTCTTC.